The sequence of this T cell receptor beta chain was determined in a study of response to subunit inactivated influenza vaccine (dated by TCRdb to between 2018 and 2020). Regarding the study in general: Deep quantitative profiling of the T cell receptor repertoire was used in the study to follow responses to a trivalent subunit inactivated influenza vaccine.

Per the publication, the time point label means: approximately 45 days after influenza vaccine administration. To note about this clonotype: Its antigen specificity is not known. Within one base of it there is no much larger clone, and no base qualities were kept.

Via the germline V gene (reference sequence), CDR1 is SGHAT and CDR2 FQDESV. V has 3 bases trimmed and J has 0 bases trimmed; junction bases matching no gene number 10. Inclusive of the bounding cysteine and phenylalanine, the CDR3 is 18 residues long. The CDR3 DNA has 54 bases and is translated from base 1. Library preparation used RT-PCR. The instrument given in TCRdb is Illumina HiSeq 2500. TCRdb reprocessing: public reads trimmed at Q25 with fastp, clones called with MiXCR, in-frame beta chains kept. All rows with the same CDR3 protein become a single entry with the most common DNA and genes. For this sample the table gives some 500,000 distinct CDR3 sequences, of which 10% to 15% were detected only once. Together, the top ten hold around 14% of the sample. General conclusions and limits of the study: The authors proposed that each seasonal influenza vaccination may bring in only a limited number of new T cells.

The sequence derives from a man aged 50 to 59 who received an inactivated influenza vaccine. Donor details come from another sample of the same person, matched by shared clones. This chain joins TRBV11-1 to TRBJ2-4, with 8 junctional bases fitting TRBD2. The starting material was PBMCs from blood, obtained roughly 46 days after vaccination. Here is the DNA: TGTGCCAGCAGCTTCTGGCGGGGGGCCTCACTAGCCAAAAACATTCAGTACTTC. Its protein product is CASSFWRGASLAKNIQYF.